This T cell receptor (beta chain) was profiled in a study of cytomegalovirus exposure and HLA in healthy donors. Germline V gives CDR1 SGHRS, CDR2 YFSETQ. Unmatched junction bases numbered 4, after V lost 0 bases and J lost 5 bases. The CDR3 covers 15 residues. PCR was performed using 60 Vbeta and 13 Jbeta primers. Using immunoSEQ multiplex PCR, the repertoire was profiled, and TCRdb retains in-frame clones only, with some absent. This sample has roughly 190,000 clones, with about 9% found just once. Healthy bone marrow donors formed the donor group. There are a few counts of this clone. Sequenced sample: PBMCs. The chain carries TRBV5-1 and TRBJ1-4; 7 nucleotides match TRBD1. The sequence came from a woman aged 30 to 39 in good health and CMV-seropositive. DNA of the CDR3: TGCGCCAGCAGCTTGGGAGGGGGCCGGAATGAAAAACTGTTTTTT. Translating gives CASSLGGGRNEKLFF.